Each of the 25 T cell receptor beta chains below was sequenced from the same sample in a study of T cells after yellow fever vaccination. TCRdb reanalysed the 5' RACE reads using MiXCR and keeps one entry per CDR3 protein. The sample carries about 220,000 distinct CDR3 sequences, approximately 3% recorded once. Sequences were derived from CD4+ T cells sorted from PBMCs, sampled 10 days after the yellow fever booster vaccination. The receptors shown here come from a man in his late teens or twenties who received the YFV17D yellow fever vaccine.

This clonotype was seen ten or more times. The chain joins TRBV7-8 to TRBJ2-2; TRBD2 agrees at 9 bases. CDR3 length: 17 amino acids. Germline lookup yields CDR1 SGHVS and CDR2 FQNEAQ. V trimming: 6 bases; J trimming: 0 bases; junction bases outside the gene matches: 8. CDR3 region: CASRPRPSGANTGELFF. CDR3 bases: TGTGCCAGCAGGCCAAGGCCTAGCGGGGCGAACACCGGGGAGCTGTTTTTT.

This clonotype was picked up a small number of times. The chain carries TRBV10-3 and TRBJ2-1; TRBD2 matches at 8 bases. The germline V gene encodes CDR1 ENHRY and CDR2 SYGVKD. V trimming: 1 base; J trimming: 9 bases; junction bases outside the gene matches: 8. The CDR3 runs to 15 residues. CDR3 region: CAISEFGGAESEQFF. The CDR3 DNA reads TGTGCCATCAGTGAGTTCGGGGGGGCCGAGAGTGAGCAGTTCTTC.

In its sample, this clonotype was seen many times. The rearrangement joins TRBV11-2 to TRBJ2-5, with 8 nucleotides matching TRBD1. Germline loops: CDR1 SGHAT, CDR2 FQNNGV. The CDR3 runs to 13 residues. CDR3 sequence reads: CAGSGRGLETQYF. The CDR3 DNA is TGTGCGGGGTCAGGCAGGGGGCTAGAGACCCAGTACTTC. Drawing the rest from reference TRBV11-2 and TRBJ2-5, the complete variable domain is EAGVAQSPRYKIIEKRQSVAFWCNPISGHATLYWYQQILGQGPKLLIQFQNNGVVDDSQLPKDRFSAERLKGVDSTLKIQPAKLEDSAVYLCAGSGRGLETQYFGPGTRLLVL.

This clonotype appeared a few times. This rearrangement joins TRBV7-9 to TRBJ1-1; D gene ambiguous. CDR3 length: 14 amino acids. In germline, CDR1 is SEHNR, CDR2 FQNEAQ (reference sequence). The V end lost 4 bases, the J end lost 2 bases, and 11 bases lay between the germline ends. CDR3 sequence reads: CASSYGSGNTEAFF. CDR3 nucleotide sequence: TGTGCCAGCAGCTACGGTTCGGGTAACACTGAAGCTTTCTTT. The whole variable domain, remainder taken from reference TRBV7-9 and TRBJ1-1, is DTGVSQNPRHKITKRGQNVTFRCDPISEHNRLYWYRQTLGQGPEFLTYFQNEAQLEKSRLLSDRFSAERPKGSFSTLEIQRTEQGDSAMYLCASSYGSGNTEAFFGQGTRLTVV.

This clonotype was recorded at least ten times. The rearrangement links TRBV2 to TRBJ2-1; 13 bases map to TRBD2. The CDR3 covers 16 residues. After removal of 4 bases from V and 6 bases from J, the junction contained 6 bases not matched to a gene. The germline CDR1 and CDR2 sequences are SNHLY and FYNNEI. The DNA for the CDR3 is TGTGCCAGCAGTGTCCAACTAGCGGGGGGGCTCAATGAGCAGTTCTTC. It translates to CASSVQLAGGLNEQFF.

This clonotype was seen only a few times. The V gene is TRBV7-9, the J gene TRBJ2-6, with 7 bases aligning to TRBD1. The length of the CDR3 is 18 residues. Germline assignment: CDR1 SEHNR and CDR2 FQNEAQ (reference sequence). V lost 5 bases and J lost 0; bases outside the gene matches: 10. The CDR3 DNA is TGTGCCAGCAGCCCAGTGGGACAGAGCAACTCTGGGGCCAACGTCCTGACTTTC. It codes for CASSPVGQSNSGANVLTF.

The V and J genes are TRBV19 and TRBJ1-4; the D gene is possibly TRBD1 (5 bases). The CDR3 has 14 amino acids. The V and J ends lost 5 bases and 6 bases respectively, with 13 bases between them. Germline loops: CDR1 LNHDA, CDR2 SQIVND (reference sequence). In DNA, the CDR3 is TGTGCCAGTAGTGCGCACAGGAGTGATGAAAAACTGTTTTTT. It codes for CASSAHRSDEKLFF.

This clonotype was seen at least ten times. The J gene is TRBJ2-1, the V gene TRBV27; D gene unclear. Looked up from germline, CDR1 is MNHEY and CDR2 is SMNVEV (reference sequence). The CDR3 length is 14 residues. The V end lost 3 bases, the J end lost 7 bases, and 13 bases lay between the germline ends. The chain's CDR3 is CASSLKWAANEQFF. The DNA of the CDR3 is TGTGCCAGCAGTTTGAAGTGGGCGGCGAATGAGCAGTTCTTC.

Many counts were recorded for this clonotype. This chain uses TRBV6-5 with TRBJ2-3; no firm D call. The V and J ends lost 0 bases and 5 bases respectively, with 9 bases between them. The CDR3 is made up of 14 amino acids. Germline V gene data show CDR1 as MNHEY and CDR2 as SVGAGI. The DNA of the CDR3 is TGTGCCAGCAGTTACTCCACCGGTATAGATACGCAGTATTTT. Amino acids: CASSYSTGIDTQYF.

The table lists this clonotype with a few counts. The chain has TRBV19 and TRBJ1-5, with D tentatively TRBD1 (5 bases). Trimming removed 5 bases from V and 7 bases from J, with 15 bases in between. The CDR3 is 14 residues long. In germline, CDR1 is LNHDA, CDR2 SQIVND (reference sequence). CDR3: CASSPTSWGQPQHF. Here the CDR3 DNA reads TGTGCCAGTAGTCCGACGTCTTGGGGGCAGCCCCAGCATTTT.

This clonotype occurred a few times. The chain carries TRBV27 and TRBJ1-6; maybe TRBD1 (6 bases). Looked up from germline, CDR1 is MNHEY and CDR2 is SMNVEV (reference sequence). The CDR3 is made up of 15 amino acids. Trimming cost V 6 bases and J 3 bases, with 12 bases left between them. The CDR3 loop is CASRPDRIYNSPLHF. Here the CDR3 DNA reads TGTGCCAGCAGGCCAGACAGGATCTATAATTCACCCCTCCACTTT.

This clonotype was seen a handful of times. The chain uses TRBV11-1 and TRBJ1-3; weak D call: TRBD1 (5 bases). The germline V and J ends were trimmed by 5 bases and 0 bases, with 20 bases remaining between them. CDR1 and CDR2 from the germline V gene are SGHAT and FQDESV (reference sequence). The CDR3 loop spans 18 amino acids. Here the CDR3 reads CASSLRRGRTNSGNTIYF. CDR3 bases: TGTGCCAGCAGCCTACGCCGGGGACGCACAAACTCTGGAAACACCATATATTTT.

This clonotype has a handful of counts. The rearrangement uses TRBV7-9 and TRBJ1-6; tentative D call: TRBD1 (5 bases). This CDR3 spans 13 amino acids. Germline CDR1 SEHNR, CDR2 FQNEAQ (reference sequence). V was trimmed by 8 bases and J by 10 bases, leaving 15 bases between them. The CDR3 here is CASGRAGPSPLHF. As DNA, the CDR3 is TGTGCCAGCGGTAGGGCAGGGCCCTCACCCCTCCACTTT.

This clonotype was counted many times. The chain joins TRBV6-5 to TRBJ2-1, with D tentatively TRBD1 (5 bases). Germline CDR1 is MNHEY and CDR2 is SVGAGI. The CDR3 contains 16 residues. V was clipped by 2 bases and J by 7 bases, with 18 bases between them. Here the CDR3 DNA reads TGTGCCAGCAGTTACCGATTGGGGCTGGTTTGGAATGAGCAGTTCTTC. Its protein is CASSYRLGLVWNEQFF.

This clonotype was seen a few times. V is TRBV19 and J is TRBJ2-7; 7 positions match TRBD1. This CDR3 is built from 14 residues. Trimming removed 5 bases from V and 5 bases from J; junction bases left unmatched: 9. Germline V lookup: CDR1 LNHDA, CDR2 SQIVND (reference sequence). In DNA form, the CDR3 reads TGTGCCAGTAGTCGACGGGACAGCTTTGACGAGCAGTACTTC. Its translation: CASSRRDSFDEQYF.

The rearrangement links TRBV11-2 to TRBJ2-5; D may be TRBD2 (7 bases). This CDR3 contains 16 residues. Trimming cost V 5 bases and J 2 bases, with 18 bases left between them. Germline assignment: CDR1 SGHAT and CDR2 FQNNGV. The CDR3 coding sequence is TGTGCCAGCAGCCGGGCACCCGCGGGGGCTCAAGAGACCCAGTACTTC. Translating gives CASSRAPAGAQETQYF.

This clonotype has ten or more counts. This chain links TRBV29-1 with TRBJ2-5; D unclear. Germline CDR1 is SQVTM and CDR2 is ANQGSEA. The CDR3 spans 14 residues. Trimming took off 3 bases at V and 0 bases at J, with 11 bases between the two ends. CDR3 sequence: CSVEDGWYQETQYF. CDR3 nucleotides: TGCAGCGTTGAGGACGGCTGGTACCAAGAGACCCAGTACTTC.

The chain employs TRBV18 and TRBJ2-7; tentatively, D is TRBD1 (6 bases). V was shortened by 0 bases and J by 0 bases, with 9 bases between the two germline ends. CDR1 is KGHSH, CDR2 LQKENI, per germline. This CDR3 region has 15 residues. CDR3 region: CASSPPAGASYEQYF. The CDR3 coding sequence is TGTGCCAGCTCACCACCAGCAGGGGCCTCCTACGAGCAGTACTTC.

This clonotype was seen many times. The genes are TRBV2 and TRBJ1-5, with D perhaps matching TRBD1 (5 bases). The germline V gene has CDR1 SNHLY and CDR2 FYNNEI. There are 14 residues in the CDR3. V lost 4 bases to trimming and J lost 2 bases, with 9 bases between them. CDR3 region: CASSVQGGNQPQHF. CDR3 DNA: TGTGCCAGCAGTGTTCAGGGAGGCAATCAGCCCCAGCATTTT. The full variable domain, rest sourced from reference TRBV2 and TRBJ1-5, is EPEVTQTPSHQVTQMGQEVILRCVPISNHLYFYWYRQILGQKVEFLVSFYNNEISEKSEIFDDQFSVERPDGSNFTLKIRSTKLEDSAMYFCASSVQGGNQPQHFGDGTRLSIL.

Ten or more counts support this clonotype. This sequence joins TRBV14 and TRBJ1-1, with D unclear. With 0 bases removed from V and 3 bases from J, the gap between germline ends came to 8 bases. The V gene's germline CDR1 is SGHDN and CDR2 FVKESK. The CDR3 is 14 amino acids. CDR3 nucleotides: TGTGCCAGCAGCCAAGATAAGGGCTACACTGAAGCTTTCTTT. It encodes CASSQDKGYTEAFF.

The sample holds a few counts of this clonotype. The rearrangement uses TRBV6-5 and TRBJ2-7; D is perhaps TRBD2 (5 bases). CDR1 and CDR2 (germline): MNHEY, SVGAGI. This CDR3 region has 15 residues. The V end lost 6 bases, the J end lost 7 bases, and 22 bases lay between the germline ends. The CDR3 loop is CASSFSSRPGLEQYV. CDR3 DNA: TGTGCCAGCAGCTTTAGCTCTCGGCCGGGGTTAGAGCAGTACGTC.

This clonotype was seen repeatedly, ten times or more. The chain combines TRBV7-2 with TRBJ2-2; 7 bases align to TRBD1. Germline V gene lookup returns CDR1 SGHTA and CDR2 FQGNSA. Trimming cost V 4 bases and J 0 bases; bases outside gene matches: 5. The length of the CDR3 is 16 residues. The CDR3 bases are TGTGCCAGCAGCTCTTGGGACAGTGCGAACACCGGGGAGCTGTTTTTT. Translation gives CASSSWDSANTGELFF.

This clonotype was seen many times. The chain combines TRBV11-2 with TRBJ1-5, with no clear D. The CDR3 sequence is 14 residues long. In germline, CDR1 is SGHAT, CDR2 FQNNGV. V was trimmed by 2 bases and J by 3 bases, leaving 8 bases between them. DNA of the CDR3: TGTGCCAGCAGCTTAATCGGGTACAATCAGCCCCAGCATTTT. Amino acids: CASSLIGYNQPQHF.

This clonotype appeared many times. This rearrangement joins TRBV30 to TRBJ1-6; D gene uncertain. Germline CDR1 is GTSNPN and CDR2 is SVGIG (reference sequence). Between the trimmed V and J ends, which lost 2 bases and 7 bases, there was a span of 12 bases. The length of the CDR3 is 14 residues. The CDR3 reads CAWSPWTENSPLHF. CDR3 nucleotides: TGTGCCTGGAGTCCCTGGACTGAGAATTCACCCCTCCACTTT.

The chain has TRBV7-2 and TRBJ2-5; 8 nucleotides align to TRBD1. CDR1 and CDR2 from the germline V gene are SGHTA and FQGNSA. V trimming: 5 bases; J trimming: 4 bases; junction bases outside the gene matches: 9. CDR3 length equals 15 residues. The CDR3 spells CASSPWTGMGETQYF. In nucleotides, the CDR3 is TGTGCCAGCAGCCCCTGGACAGGGATGGGAGAGACCCAGTACTTC.